This passage covers 14 T cell receptor beta chains from one sample sequenced in a study of T cell repertoires in cytomegalovirus infection. In TCRdb, the reads were re-called with MiXCR into one record per CDR3 protein. The sample has a few hundred thousand distinct CDR3 sequences, approximately 40% seen once. These TCRs' antigens remain unknown. The material sequenced was cultured PBMCs, taken from culture after CMV antigen stimulation. The receptors here all came from a human donor in good health (CMV status not recorded). Some clones in this sample may be carry-over from other donors' samples.

This rearrangement joins TRBV5-1 to TRBJ2-7; 9 bases align to TRBD1. This CDR3 has 15 amino acids. The junction had 7 bases not matched to a gene; V was cut back by 0 bases and J by 6 bases. From germline, CDR1 is SGHRS and CDR2 YFSETQ. In nucleotides, the CDR3 is TGCGCCAGCAGCTTGGCAGGGACAGGGTCACCCGAGCAGTACTTC. Encoded protein: CASSLAGTGSPEQYF.

The chain couples TRBV5-6 to TRBJ2-3, with 7 bases identical to TRBD2. J was trimmed by 0 bases and V by 4 bases; bases with no gene match: 8. The CDR3 length is 16 residues. Germline lookup yields CDR1 SGHDT and CDR2 YYEEEE. CDR3 in DNA: TGTGCCAGCAGCCAAATAGCGGGCCCGAGCACAGATACGCAGTATTTT. This sequence encodes CASSQIAGPSTDTQYF.

V usage is TRBV6-1 and J usage is TRBJ1-5; possibly TRBD1 for D (5 bases). The germline V gene encodes CDR1 MNHNS and CDR2 SASEGT. V lost 8 bases and J 5 bases, leaving 16 bases between the germline ends. The CDR3 is 14 residues long. CDR3 protein: CASSRQGVHQPQHF. The CDR3 region has the DNA TGTGCCAGCTCACGGCAGGGTGTCCATCAGCCCCAGCATTTT.

The chain couples TRBV28 to TRBJ2-7; weak D call: TRBD1 (5 bases). This CDR3 has 20 residues. With 5 bases removed from V and 1 base from J, the gap between germline ends came to 30 bases. Germline V gene data show CDR1 as MDHEN and CDR2 as SYDVKM. In DNA, the CDR3 is TGTGCCAGCAGTCGGATTGCGGCATTTATTAGACAGATCAGGTCCTACGAGCAGTACTTC. It codes for CASSRIAAFIRQIRSYEQYF.

The chain recombines TRBV2 with TRBJ1-4; possibly TRBD1 for D (6 bases). The ends were cut back, 3 bases at V and 3 bases at J, with 14 bases in the middle. This CDR3 has 16 amino acids. The germline V gene encodes CDR1 SNHLY and CDR2 FYNNEI. In nucleotides, the CDR3 is TGTGCCAGCAGTGACCAGTCAGGGGCGGCTAATGAAAAACTGTTTTTT. Translation: CASSDQSGAANEKLFF.

The V gene is TRBV30, the J gene TRBJ1-1, with D unresolved. The CDR3 covers 16 residues. Trimming took 2 bases from V and 3 from J, leaving 19 bases between them. CDR1 and CDR2 (germline): GTSNPN, SVGIG (reference sequence). The CDR3: CAWSPHPNEGDTEAFF. As DNA, the CDR3 is TGTGCCTGGAGTCCTCACCCGAATGAGGGAGACACTGAAGCTTTCTTT.

As regards this clonotype: Sequence at one end of the junction differs from germline and may be a read error. This chain connects TRBV6-2 or TRBV6-3 to TRBJ2-3; TRBD2 agrees at 9 bases. Germline V CDR1 and CDR2: MNHEY, SVGEGT. The CDR3 runs 19 residues. The CDR3 spells CASSYGPGLAREAADTRYF. In DNA form, the CDR3 reads TGTGCCAGCAGTTATGGACCGGGACTAGCTCGGGAGGCGGCAGATACGCGGTATTTT.

This clonotype was detected only a few times. The genes are TRBV7-9 and TRBJ1-6, with 8 bases that match TRBD1. CDR3 size: 16 residues. V lost 5 bases to trimming and J lost 9 bases; unmatched junction nucleotides: 12. Per germline, CDR1 SEHNR and CDR2 FQNEAQ (reference sequence). The CDR3 here is CASSPGGGRGPSPLHF. The CDR3 DNA reads as TGTGCCAGCAGCCCGGGGGGGGGCAGGGGGCCTTCACCCCTCCACTTT.

The chain recombines TRBV7-2 with TRBJ1-6; a possible D gene is TRBD1 (5 bases). V shed 7 bases and J shed 10 bases, with 14 bases lying between them. The V gene's germline CDR1 is SGHTA and CDR2 FQGNSA. This CDR3 contains 13 residues. The CDR3 nucleotides are TGTGCCAGCACCATGGGGGGGGGGTCACCCCTCCACTTT. Protein product: CASTMGGGSPLHF.

The rearrangement uses TRBV7-2 and TRBJ2-1; D could derive from TRBD1 or TRBD2 (5 bases each). The V and J ends lost 4 bases and 5 bases respectively, with 15 bases between them. The CDR3 is 15 amino acids. Looked up from germline, CDR1 is SGHTA and CDR2 is FQGNSA. CDR3 DNA: TGTGCCAGCAGCTCCCCCGGGGACGTCCACAATGAGCAGTTCTTC. As protein: CASSSPGDVHNEQFF.

V is TRBV4-3 and J is TRBJ1-2; D call uncertain. Germline lookup yields CDR1 LGHNA and CDR2 YSLEER. This CDR3 contains 14 residues. V was cut by 5 bases and J by 0 bases, with 10 bases left in between. CDR3 loop: CASSGGISNYGYTF. Written as DNA, the CDR3 is TGCGCCAGCAGCGGCGGGATTTCTAACTATGGCTACACCTTC.

This clonotype was detected only a few times. V and J are TRBV2 and TRBJ2-5; 12 bases are a match to TRBD2. Per germline, CDR1 SNHLY and CDR2 FYNNEI. The CDR3 spans 16 residues. Trimming removed 6 bases from V and 5 bases from J; junction bases left unmatched: 10. In DNA, the CDR3 is TGTGCCAGCAGCCCAGGACTAGCGGGGTCCAGGGAGACCCAGTACTTC. This gives the protein CASSPGLAGSRETQYF.

The table lists this clonotype with many counts. The gene calls are TRBV20-1 and TRBJ1-1; no reliable D call. The ends were cut back, 5 bases at V and 1 base at J, with 11 bases in the middle. The CDR3 is 13 amino acids. Germline-derived CDR1 and CDR2 are DFQATT and SNEGSKA (reference sequence). The CDR3 here is CSAPPGPNTEAFF. The DNA for the CDR3 is TGCAGTGCTCCCCCTGGGCCGAACACTGAAGCTTTCTTT.

This clonotype occurred a few times. The chain recombines TRBV6-1 with TRBJ2-1, with D maybe TRBD2 (6 bases). The germline V gene encodes CDR1 MNHNS and CDR2 SASEGT. CDR3 length: 15 residues. V gave up 7 bases and J gave up 14 bases, with 27 bases separating them. CDR3 protein: CASNRRGPDNWVEFF. DNA for the CDR3: TGTGCCAGCAACCGGCGGGGACCTGACAATTGGGTTGAGTTCTTC.